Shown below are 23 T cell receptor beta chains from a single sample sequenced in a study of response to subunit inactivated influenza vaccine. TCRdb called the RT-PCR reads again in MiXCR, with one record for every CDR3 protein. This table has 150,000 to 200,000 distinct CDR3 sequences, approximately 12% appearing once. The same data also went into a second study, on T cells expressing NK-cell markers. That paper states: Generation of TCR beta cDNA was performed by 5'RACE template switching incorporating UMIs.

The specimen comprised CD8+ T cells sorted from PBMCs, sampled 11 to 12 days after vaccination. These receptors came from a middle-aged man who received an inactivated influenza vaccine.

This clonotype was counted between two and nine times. CDR3 DNA: TGCGCCAGCAGCATACTTGGACAGTTACGCACAGATACGCAGTATTTT. Translated, it gives CASSILGQLRTDTQYF. V and J are TRBV5-1 and TRBJ2-3; TRBD1 might be the D (6 bases). The CDR3 consists of 16 residues. V lost 4 bases and J lost 1, with 16 bases in between. Germline-derived CDR1 and CDR2 are SGHRS and YFSETQ. Full variable domain (remainder filled in from reference TRBV5-1 and TRBJ2-3): KAGVTQTPRYLIKTRGQQVTLSCSPISGHRSVSWYQQTPGQGLQFLFEYFSETQRNKGNFPGRFSGRQFSNSRSEMNVSTLELGDSALYLCASSILGQLRTDTQYFGPGTRLTVL.

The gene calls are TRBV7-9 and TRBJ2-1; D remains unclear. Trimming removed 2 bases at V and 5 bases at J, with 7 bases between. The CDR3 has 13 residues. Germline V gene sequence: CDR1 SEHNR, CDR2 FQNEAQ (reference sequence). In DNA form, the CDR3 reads TGTGCCAGCAGCTTAAAAGGCGACAATGAGCAGTTCTTC. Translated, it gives CASSLKGDNEQFF.

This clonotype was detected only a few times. As DNA, the CDR3 is TGCAGCGTTACGCCGGGACAGGCAACCACAGATACGCAGTATTTT. Protein: CSVTPGQATTDTQYF. The chain combines TRBV29-1 with TRBJ2-3; 8 bases agree with TRBD1. V shed 5 bases and J 2 bases; nucleotides not matched to a gene: 9. CDR3 length: 15 residues. CDR1 and CDR2 from the germline V gene are SQVTM and ANQGSEA.

In DNA, the CDR3 is TGTGCCAGCAGTTTCAGTTGGAGCGGGGGGGTTCATACGCAGTATTTT. Its protein product is CASSFSWSGGVHTQYF. This chain links TRBV12-3 or TRBV12-4 with TRBJ2-3, with 10 bases lining up with TRBD2. The J segment lost 7 bases and the V segment lost 3 bases, leaving 10 bases of the junction unmatched. This CDR3 spans 16 amino acids.

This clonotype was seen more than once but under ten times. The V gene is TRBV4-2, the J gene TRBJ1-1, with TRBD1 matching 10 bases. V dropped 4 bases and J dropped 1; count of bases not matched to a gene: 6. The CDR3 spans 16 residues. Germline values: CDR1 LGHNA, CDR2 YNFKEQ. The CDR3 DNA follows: TGTGCCAGCAGCCCCGGGACAGGGGTTTCGAACACTGAAGCTTTCTTT. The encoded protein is CASSPGTGVSNTEAFF.

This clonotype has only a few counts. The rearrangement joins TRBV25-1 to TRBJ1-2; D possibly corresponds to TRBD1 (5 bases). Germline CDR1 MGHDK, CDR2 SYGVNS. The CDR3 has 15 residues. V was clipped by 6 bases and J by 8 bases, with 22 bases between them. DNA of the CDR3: TGTGCCAGCAGCGTCCGGGACGCCCGAGTATGGGGCTACACCTTC. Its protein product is CASSVRDARVWGYTF.

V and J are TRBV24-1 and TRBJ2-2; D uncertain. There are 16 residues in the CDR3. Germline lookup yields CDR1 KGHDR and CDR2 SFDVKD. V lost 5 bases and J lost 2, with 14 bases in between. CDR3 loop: CATSASRSSNTGELFF. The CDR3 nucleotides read TGTGCCACCAGTGCCTCAAGGAGCAGCAACACCGGGGAGCTGTTTTTT.

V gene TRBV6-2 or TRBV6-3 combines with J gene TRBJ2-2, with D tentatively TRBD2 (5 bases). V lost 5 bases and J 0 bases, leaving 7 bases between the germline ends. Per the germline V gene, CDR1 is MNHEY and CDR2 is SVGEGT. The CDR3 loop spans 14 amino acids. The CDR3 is CASSRGTNTGELFF. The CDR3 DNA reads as TGTGCCAGCAGTCGGGGTACGAACACCGGGGAGCTGTTTTTT.

CDR3 coding DNA: TGTGCCAGCAGTTACGGTATCGAGCAGTACTTC. Protein: CASSYGIEQYF. The rearrangement uses TRBV6-2 or TRBV6-3 and TRBJ2-7; D gene ambiguous. Germline CDR1 and CDR2: MNHEY and SVGEGT. With 2 bases removed from V and 6 bases from J, the gap between germline ends came to 5 bases. This CDR3 region has 11 residues.

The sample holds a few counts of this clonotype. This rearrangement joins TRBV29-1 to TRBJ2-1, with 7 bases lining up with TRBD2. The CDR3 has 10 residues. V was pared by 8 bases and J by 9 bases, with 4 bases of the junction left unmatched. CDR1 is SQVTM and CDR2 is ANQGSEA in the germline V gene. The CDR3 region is CSSGGSEQFF. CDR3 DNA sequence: TGCAGCTCCGGGGGGAGTGAGCAGTTCTTC.

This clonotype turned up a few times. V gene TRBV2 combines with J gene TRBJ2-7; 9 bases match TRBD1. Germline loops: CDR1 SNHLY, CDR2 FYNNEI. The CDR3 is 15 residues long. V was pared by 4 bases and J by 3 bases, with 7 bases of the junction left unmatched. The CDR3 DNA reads TGTGCCAGCAGTGCGGGACAGGGAGGAGGCTACGAGCAGTACTTC. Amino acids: CASSAGQGGGYEQYF.

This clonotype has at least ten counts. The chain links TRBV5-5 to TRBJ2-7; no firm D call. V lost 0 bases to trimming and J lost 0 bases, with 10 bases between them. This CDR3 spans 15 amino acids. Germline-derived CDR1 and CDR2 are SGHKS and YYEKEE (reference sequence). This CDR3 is CASSLGPEVSYEQYF. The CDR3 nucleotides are TGTGCCAGCAGCTTGGGGCCAGAAGTCTCCTACGAGCAGTACTTC.

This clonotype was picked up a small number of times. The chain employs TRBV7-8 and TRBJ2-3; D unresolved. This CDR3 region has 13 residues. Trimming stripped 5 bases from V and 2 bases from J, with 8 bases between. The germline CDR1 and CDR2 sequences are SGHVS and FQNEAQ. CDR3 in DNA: TGTGCCAGCAGCGAAACAGACACAGATACGCAGTATTTT. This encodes CASSETDTDTQYF.

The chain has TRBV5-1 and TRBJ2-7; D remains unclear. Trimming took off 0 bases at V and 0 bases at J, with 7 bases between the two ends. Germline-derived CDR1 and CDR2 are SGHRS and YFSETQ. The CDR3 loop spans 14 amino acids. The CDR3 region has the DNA TGCGCCAGCAGCTTGGGAGACAACTCCTACGAGCAGTACTTC. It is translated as CASSLGDNSYEQYF.

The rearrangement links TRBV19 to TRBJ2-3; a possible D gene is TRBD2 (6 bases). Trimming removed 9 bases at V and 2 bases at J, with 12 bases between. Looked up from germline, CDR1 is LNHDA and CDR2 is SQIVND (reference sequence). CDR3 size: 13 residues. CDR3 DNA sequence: TGTGCCAGCCGTCGGGGGTCCACAGATACGCAGTATTTT. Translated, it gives CASRRGSTDTQYF.

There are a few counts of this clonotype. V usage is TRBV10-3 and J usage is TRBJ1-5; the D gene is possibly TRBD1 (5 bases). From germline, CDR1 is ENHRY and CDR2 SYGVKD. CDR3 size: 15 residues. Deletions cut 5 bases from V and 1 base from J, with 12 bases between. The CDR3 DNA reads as TGTGCCATCAGTCAACCGGGACGGAGCAATCAGCCCCAGCATTTT. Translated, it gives CAISQPGRSNQPQHF.

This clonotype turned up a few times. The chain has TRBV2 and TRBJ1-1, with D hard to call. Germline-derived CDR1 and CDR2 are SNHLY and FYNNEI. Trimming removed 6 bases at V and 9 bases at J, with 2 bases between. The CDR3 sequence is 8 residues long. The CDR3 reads CASSQAFF. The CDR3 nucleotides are TGTGCCAGCAGCCAAGCTTTCTTT.

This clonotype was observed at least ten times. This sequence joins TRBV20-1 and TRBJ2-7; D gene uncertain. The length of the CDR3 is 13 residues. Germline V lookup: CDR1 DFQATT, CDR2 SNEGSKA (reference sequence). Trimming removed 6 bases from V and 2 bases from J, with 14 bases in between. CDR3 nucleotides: TGCAGTGCCCGGTATCTGGCGGCCTACGAGCAGTACTTC. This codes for CSARYLAAYEQYF.

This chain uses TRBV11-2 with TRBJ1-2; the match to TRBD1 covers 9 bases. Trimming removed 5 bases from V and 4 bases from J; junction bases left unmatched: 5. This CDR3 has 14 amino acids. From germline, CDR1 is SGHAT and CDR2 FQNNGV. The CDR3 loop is CASSTGGASYGYTF. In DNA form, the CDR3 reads TGTGCCAGCAGCACAGGGGGCGCGAGCTATGGCTACACCTTC.

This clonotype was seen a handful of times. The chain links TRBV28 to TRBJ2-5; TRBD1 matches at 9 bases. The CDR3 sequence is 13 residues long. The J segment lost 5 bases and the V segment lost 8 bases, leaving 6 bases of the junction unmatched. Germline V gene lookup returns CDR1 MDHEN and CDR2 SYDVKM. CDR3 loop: CASGPTGGETQYF. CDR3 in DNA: TGTGCCAGCGGCCCGACAGGGGGTGAGACCCAGTACTTC.

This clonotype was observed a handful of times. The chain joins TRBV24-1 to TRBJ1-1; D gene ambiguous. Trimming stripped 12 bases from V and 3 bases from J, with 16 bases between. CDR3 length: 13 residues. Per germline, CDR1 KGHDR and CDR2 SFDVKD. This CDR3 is CAVRSGSYTEAFF. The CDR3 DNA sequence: TGTGCCGTTAGATCGGGGTCGTACACTGAAGCTTTCTTT.

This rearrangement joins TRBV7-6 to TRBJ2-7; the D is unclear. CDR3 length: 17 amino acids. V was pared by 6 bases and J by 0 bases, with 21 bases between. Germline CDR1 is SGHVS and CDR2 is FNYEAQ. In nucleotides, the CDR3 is TGTGCCAGCAGTTCCTCCGGTGGCAGTAGGAGCTCCTACGAGCAGTACTTC. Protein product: CASSSSGGSRSSYEQYF.

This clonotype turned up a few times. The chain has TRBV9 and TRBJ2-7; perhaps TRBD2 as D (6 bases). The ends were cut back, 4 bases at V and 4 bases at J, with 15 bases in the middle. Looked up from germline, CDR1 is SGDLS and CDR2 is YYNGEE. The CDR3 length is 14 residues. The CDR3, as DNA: TGTGCCAGCAGCTTCGACCGGGCGGGGTACGAGCAGTACTTC. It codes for CASSFDRAGYEQYF.